Described below is a single T cell receptor beta chain sequence and its context. What it binds is unknown. With random hexamers, about 0.5 to 1 ug RNA was reverse transcribed. By means of immunoSEQ multiplex PCR, TCR beta CDR3 spanning 54 Vbeta and 13 Jbeta underwent amplification. TCRdb processed the immunoSEQ multiplex PCR reads anew with MiXCR; each CDR3 protein has one entry. The data contain some 450,000 distinct CDR3 sequences, approximately 85% of them singletons. This entry belongs to a study of CD8 T cells in Susac syndrome. The CDR3 length is 15 residues. The J segment lost 7 bases and the V segment lost 3 bases, leaving 7 bases of the junction unmatched. CDR1 and CDR2 (germline): SGDLS, YYNGEE. Notes on the study in general: Only a relatively small number of individuals were included in the TCR sequencing and HLA analysis.

This TCR came from a human donor with multiple sclerosis. The chain is built from TRBV9 and TRBJ2-1, with 10 positions matching TRBD2. The sequencing sample was made of CD8+ T cells from PBMCs. This CDR3 is CASSGSGGAGNEQFF. CDR3 bases: TGTGCCAGCAGCGGCAGCGGGGGGGCGGGGAATGAGCAGTTCTTC.